This T cell receptor (beta chain) was observed in a study of T-cell reconstitution after alpha-beta-depleted transplantation in children. Germline V gene lookup returns CDR1 MDHEN and CDR2 SYDVKM. The CDR3 sequence is 15 residues long. V lost 4 bases to trimming and J lost 3 bases, with 12 bases between them. Unique molecular identifiers tagged the TCRbeta library. TCRdb called the PCR reads again in MiXCR, with one record for every CDR3 protein. The sample lists about 980,000 distinct CDR3 sequences, less than 30% occurring once. In regard to this clonotype: Its specificity is not known.

Overall study findings and caveats: From newly produced T cells came most of the T-cell counts and diversity one year after transplant. Reportedly, only several hundred clones from non-depleted graft cells drove alpha-beta T-cell counts at about two months.

The clonotype was recovered from a boy in the first two years of life who had a stem cell transplant for SCID, so the T cells may come from the graft donor. The sample consisted of PBMCs, mostly from graft donor cells, taken 360 days after TCRalphabeta/CD19-depleted stem cell transplant. The chain is built from TRBV28 and TRBJ2-2, with D tentatively TRBD1 (6 bases). The DNA of the CDR3 is TGTGCCAGCAGTTCTGCAGGGGCCCACACCGGGGAGCTGTTTTTT. Translation gives CASSSAGAHTGELFF.